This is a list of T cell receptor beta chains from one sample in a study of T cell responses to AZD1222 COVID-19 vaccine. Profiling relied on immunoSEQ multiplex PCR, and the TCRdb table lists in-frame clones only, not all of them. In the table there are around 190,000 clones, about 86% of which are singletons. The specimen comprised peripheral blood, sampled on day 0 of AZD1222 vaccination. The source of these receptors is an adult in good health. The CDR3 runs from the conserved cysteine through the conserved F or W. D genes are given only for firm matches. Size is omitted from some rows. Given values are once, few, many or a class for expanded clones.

CDR3: CASSQGLGDYEQYF; DNA: TGTGCCAGCAGCCAGGGTCTAGGGGACTACGAGCAGTACTTC; V: TRBV4-2; size: .; J: TRBJ2-7; D: .
CDR3: CASSLTGQSSYEQYF; DNA: TGCGCCAGCAGCTTGACAGGACAGTCTTCCTACGAGCAGTACTTC; V: TRBV5-1; size: .; J: TRBJ2-7; D: .
CDR3: CAIWADLDNEQFF; DNA: TGTGCCATCTGGGCAGACCTCGACAATGAGCAGTTCTTC; V: TRBV7-9; size: .; J: TRBJ2-1; D: .
CDR3: CASSALGGQGRSAEAFF; DNA: TGTGCCAGTAGTGCGCTCGGGGGACAGGGGCGGTCGGCTGAAGCTTTCTTT; V: TRBV19; size: .; J: TRBJ1-1; D: TRBD1
CDR3: CASRGRWANEKLFF; DNA: TGTGCCAGCAGGGGGCGCTGGGCTAATGAAAAACTGTTTTTT; V: TRBV7-3; size: .; J: TRBJ1-4; D: .
CDR3: CASSPEGTAFVRTEAFF; DNA: TGTGCCAGTAGTCCAGAAGGGACAGCCTTCGTGCGGACTGAAGCTTTCTTT; V: TRBV19; size: .; J: TRBJ1-1; D: TRBD1
CDR3: CASLWDSLTGELFF; DNA: TGTGCCAGCCTTTGGGACAGTCTCACCGGGGAGCTGTTTTTT; V: TRBV6-5; size: .; J: TRBJ2-2; D: TRBD1
CDR3: CASSVQGGNSPLHF; DNA: TGTGCCAGCAGCGTACAGGGGGGGAATTCACCCCTCCACTTT; V: TRBV7-8; size: .; J: TRBJ1-6; D: TRBD1
CDR3: CATSDWEATAQYF; DNA: TGTGCCACCAGTGACTGGGAGGCCACGGCGCAGTACTTC; V: TRBV24-1; size: .; J: TRBJ2-7; D: .
CDR3: CASSVGDSVLNF; DNA: TGTGCCAGCAGCGTAGGGGACTCCGTATTGAACTTC; V: TRBV9; size: once; J: TRBJ2-7; D: .
CDR3: CASSQKAGTNQPQHF; DNA: TGTGCCAGCAGCCAAAAGGCAGGGACCAATCAGCCCCAGCATTTT; V: TRBV3-1/TRBV3-2; size: .; J: TRBJ1-5; D: .
CDR3: CASSQLTGVNNSPLHF; DNA: TGTGCCAGCTCACAATTGACAGGAGTGAATAATTCACCCCTCCACTTT; V: TRBV18; size: .; J: TRBJ1-6; D: .
CDR3: CASSLGWANTEAFF; DNA: TGTGCCAGCAGCTTAGGTTGGGCGAACACTGAAGCTTTCTTT; V: TRBV11-1; size: .; J: TRBJ1-1; D: .
CDR3: CASSGGSWTDTQYF; DNA: TGTGCCAGCTCCGGGGGGTCTTGGACAGATACGCAGTATTTT; V: TRBV3-1/TRBV3-2; size: .; J: TRBJ2-3; D: TRBD2
CDR3: CASSPLGGGGGNQPQHF; DNA: TGTGCCAGCTCACCGCTGGGAGGGGGGGGCGGCAATCAGCCCCAGCATTTT; V: TRBV18; size: .; J: TRBJ1-5; D: .
CDR3: CASSEMGPSNTIYF; DNA: TGTGCCAGCAGCGAGATGGGACCAAGCAACACCATATATTTT; V: TRBV9; size: once; J: TRBJ1-3; D: .
CDR3: CASSRGETQYF; DNA: TGTGCCAGCTCGAGGGGCGAGACCCAGTACTTC; V: TRBV19; size: .; J: TRBJ2-5; D: .
CDR3: CASSLTSGSNEQFF; DNA: TGCGCCAGCAGCTTGACTAGCGGGAGCAATGAGCAGTTCTTC; V: TRBV5-1; size: .; J: TRBJ2-1; D: TRBD2
CDR3: CASSVRTGNTEAFF; DNA: TGTGCCAGCAGCGTTCGTACAGGGAACACTGAAGCTTTCTTT; V: TRBV7-2; size: .; J: TRBJ1-1; D: .
CDR3: CASSKTGETQYF; DNA: TGTGCCAGCAGCAAAACGGGGGAGACCCAGTACTTC; V: TRBV6-2/TRBV6-3; size: .; J: TRBJ2-5; D: .
CDR3: CASSPLLAGGLEQYF; DNA: TGTGCCAGTAGCCCCTTACTAGCGGGAGGGCTCGAGCAGTACTTC; V: TRBV19; size: .; J: TRBJ2-7; D: TRBD2
CDR3: CASSRLAGDNEQFF; DNA: TGTGCCAGCAGCCGACTAGCGGGGGACAATGAGCAGTTCTTC; V: TRBV7-8; size: once; J: TRBJ2-1; D: TRBD2
CDR3: CASSEQQGANEAFF; DNA: TGTGCCAGTAGCGAACAACAGGGGGCTAACGAAGCTTTCTTT; V: TRBV19; size: .; J: TRBJ1-1; D: TRBD1
CDR3: CASRGVSYEQYF; DNA: TGTGCCAGCAGGGGTGTTTCCTACGAGCAGTACTTC; V: TRBV14; size: .; J: TRBJ2-7; D: .
CDR3: CASSQDTLQQYF; DNA: TGTGCCAGCAGCCAAGATACTTTGCAGCAGTACTTC; V: TRBV4-2; size: once; J: TRBJ2-7; D: .
CDR3: CASSLGTGAGNTIYF; DNA: TGTGCCAGCAGCTTAGGGACAGGGGCTGGAAACACCATATATTTT; V: TRBV7-3; size: .; J: TRBJ1-3; D: TRBD1
CDR3: CASSLRSVGGAYTEAFF; DNA: TGTGCCAGCAGCTTGAGGTCGGTAGGGGGGGCGTACACTGAAGCTTTCTTT; V: TRBV5-6; size: .; J: TRBJ1-1; D: .
CDR3: CASSLTESTDAFSGNTIYF; DNA: TGTGCCAGCAGCCTAACTGAATCGACAGACGCTTTCTCTGGAAACACCATATATTTT; V: TRBV4-2; size: .; J: TRBJ1-3; D: .
CDR3: CAWSGLGDGQPQHF; DNA: TGTGCCTGGAGTGGTCTGGGGGATGGTCAGCCCCAGCATTTT; V: TRBV30; size: .; J: TRBJ1-5; D: .